This T cell receptor beta chain was sequenced for a study of metastatic and nonmetastatic thyroid tumors. Study background: Repertoires of blood and of tissue (tumor or nodule) from malignant and benign thyroid patients were compared. Study results and caveats: Within blood and tumor, benign nodules reportedly had significantly lower TCR beta diversity than malignant thyroid tumors did.

Details on this clone: Its antigen is as yet unknown.

In the original processing: A distant-metastasis classifier for papillary thyroid cancer was built using CDR3 differences across clinicopathological groups. MiXCR re-clonotyped the PCR reads for TCRdb. The V and J calls shown here were made by TCRdb, not taken from the authors' results. Of 49,000 or so clones listed, around 25% are singletons. Thyroid surgery took place with no prior treatment in any patient. Germline-derived CDR1 and CDR2 are SGHTA and FQGNSA. The CDR3 consists of 16 residues. Trimming took 3 bases from V and 5 from J; bases not matched to a gene: 8. The TCR originated in a male donor with papillary thyroid cancer or a benign thyroid nodule (not recorded which). Some clones in this sample may be carry-over from other donors' samples. Sequences were obtained from blood. V usage is TRBV7-2 and J usage is TRBJ1-4, with 8 bases that match TRBD1. Written as DNA, the CDR3 is TGTGCCAGCAGCTTCAGATACACAGGGGGGAATGAAAAACTGTTTTTT. This gives the protein CASSFRYTGGNEKLFF.